The sample holds a few counts of the clone carrying this T cell receptor (beta chain). These data are taken from a study of OX40 agonist ivuxolimab in advanced cancers. Overall study: While on treatment, patients had intravenous ivuxolimab at 0.01 to 10 mg/kg every 2 weeks. Mean age approximately 61 years, range about 23 to 85; 82.7% male. Past anti-PD-1, anti-PD-L1 or anti-CTLA-4 therapy was accepted, and 40% had received some.

Blood sampling took place at baseline, cycle 4 day 1, and cycle 7 day 1. Using immunoSEQ multiplex PCR, the repertoire was profiled, and TCRdb retains in-frame clones only, with some absent. The data contain tens of thousands of clones, around 86% of them singletons. This material consisted of CD4+ or CD8+ T cells sorted from blood, taken in a trial of the OX40 agonist ivuxolimab. This TCR derives from an adult with an advanced solid tumor such as melanoma, head and neck, liver or kidney cancer.

For the CDR3, the DNA is TGTGCCAGCAGCTACCGACGGAATCTTTATACGCAGTATTTT. Encoded protein: CASSYRRNLYTQYF. The V call is TRBV11-2, the J call TRBJ2-3; D is unresolved. Germline CDR1 reads SGHAT; CDR2 reads FQNNGV. Trimming stripped 4 bases from V and 7 bases from J, with 15 bases between. CDR3 length: 14 residues.